This T cell receptor (beta chain) stems from a study of shared clonotypes between healthy human individuals. Sequenced by immunoSEQ multiplex PCR; TCRdb stores in-frame clones only, minus some. The data show roughly 2,300,000 clones, approximately 90% seen once. V lost 1 base and J lost 8, with 12 bases in between. Germline CDR1 LGHNA, CDR2 YSLEER. The CDR3 has 14 residues. In its sample, this clone was seen once. Sequencing used naive CD4+ T cells from PBMCs. Subset meaning: CD45RA+ positively selected. The sequence came from a man younger than 30 in good health. Some clones in this sample may be carry-over from other donors' samples. The chain joins TRBV4-3 to TRBJ2-1, with D unclear. Here the CDR3 reads CASSQVGLEYEQFF. CDR3 in DNA: TGCGCCAGCAGCCAAGTGGGCCTTGAGTATGAGCAGTTCTTC.